This entry lists 27 T cell receptor beta chains sequenced from one sample in a study of molecular identifiers for immune sequencing clone quantification. TCRdb fed the PCR reads into MiXCR, producing one record per CDR3 protein. The table includes around 470,000 distinct CDR3 sequences, approximately 25% detected once. Source material: naive CD8+ T cells from blood, with Jurkat cell RNA spiked in. Subset specified: FACS-sorted CD8+CD4-CCR7+CD45RA+ naive T cells. These receptor sequences come from a human donor in good health. Some libraries in this study had Jurkat cell RNA spiked in.

This clonotype has just a few counts. V and J are TRBV20-1 and TRBJ2-1; TRBD2 agrees at 7 bases. J was trimmed by 6 bases and V by 0 bases; bases with no gene match: 5. Germline V lookup: CDR1 DFQATT, CDR2 SNEGSKA (reference sequence). There are 14 residues in the CDR3. The CDR3 DNA reads as TGCAGTGCTAGAGACCGGTCTAGCGGCAATGAGCAGTTCTTC. Amino acid sequence: CSARDRSSGNEQFF.

The sample holds many counts of this clonotype. The chain is built from TRBV12-3 or TRBV12-4 and TRBJ2-1; D not resolved. The ends were cut back, 10 bases at V and 4 bases at J, with 8 bases in the middle. This CDR3 is 11 amino acids long. CDR3 sequence: CAILHYNEQFF. As DNA, the CDR3 is TGTGCCATCTTGCATTACAATGAGCAGTTCTTC.

This clonotype was counted a few times. V is TRBV7-2 and J is TRBJ2-2; D not resolved. Germline V gene lookup returns CDR1 SGHTA and CDR2 FQGNSA. There are 14 residues in the CDR3. V dropped 4 bases and J dropped 4 bases, with 10 bases sitting between them. In nucleotides, the CDR3 is TGTGCCAGCAGCTCCGAGGACGGCACCGGGGAGCTGTTTTTT. Residues: CASSSEDGTGELFF.

The chain uses TRBV7-3 and TRBJ2-1, with no clear D. This CDR3 spans 12 amino acids. The germline CDR1 and CDR2 sequences are SGHTA and FQGTGA. V was shortened by 1 base and J by 8 bases, with 6 bases between the two germline ends. In DNA, the CDR3 is TGTGCCAGCAGCTTAATAAACGATGAGCAGTTCTTC. Its protein is CASSLINDEQFF.

Comments on this clonotype: A much larger clonotype is one base distant, so this may be a read error. The chain uses TRBV7-9 and TRBJ1-6, with TRBD1 matching 7 bases. The CDR3 has 15 amino acids. The germline V gene encodes CDR1 SEHNR and CDR2 FQNEAQ (reference sequence). V shed 5 bases and J 4 bases; nucleotides not matched to a gene: 5. The CDR3 sequence is CASSPWDRYNSPLHF. CDR3 nucleotide sequence: TGTGCCAGCAGCCCATGGGACAGATATAATTCACCCCTCCACTTT.

On this clonotype itself: Mismatch with germline at one junction end may stem from a read error. This chain joins TRBV29-1 and TRBJ2-2, with D perhaps matching TRBD2 (7 bases). CDR1 is SQVTM, CDR2 ANQGSEA, per germline. This CDR3 is built from 12 residues. The CDR3 nucleotides are TGCAGCGTTCGGGGGGCCACCGGGGGGCTGTTTTTT. This gives the protein CSVRGATGGLFF.

As regards this clonotype: Since a much larger clone is just one base distant, this may be a read error. This sequence joins TRBV9 and TRBJ2-3; D may be TRBD1 (5 bases). The CDR3 covers 17 residues. Per the germline V gene, CDR1 is SGDLS and CDR2 is YYNGEE. The CDR3 DNA is TGTGCCAGCAGCCGCCTCCAGCGCGTTGTCGGCACAGGTACGCAGTATTTT. It yields the protein CASSRLQRVVGTGTQYF.

Note on this clonotype: This clone may be a read error of a much larger clone one base away. The conserved closing phenylalanine or tryptophan is absent in this CDR3, likely reflecting a read error. The chain carries TRBV5-1 and TRBJ2-7; D not resolved. From germline, CDR1 is SGHRS and CDR2 YFSETQ. The CDR3 contains 14 residues. Trimming took 0 bases from V and 2 from J, leaving 9 bases between them. The DNA for the CDR3 is TGCGCCAGCAGCTTGGGTCCGGGTACCTACGAGCAGTACCTC. Protein sequence: CASSLGPGTYEQYL.

The table lists this clonotype with many counts. CDR3 DNA sequence: TGTGCCAGCAGAGCCACATGGGACAGCCATGAAGCTTTCTTT. Translating it yields CASRATWDSHEAFF. The chain recombines TRBV25-1 with TRBJ1-1; 7 nucleotides line up with TRBD1. The germline CDR1 and CDR2 sequences are MGHDK and SYGVNS. This CDR3 contains 14 residues. V lost 6 bases, J lost 7 bases, and 11 bases stayed unmatched.

The rearrangement joins TRBV19 to TRBJ2-7, with D unclear. Germline assignment: CDR1 LNHDA and CDR2 SQIVND (reference sequence). This CDR3 contains 15 residues. Deletions cut 2 bases from V and 1 base from J, with 12 bases between. In nucleotides, the CDR3 is TGTGCCAGTAGTATAAACTACGCAAGTTCCTACGAGCAGTACTTC. Translating gives CASSINYASSYEQYF.

This chain links TRBV19 with TRBJ2-7; 9 bases line up with TRBD1. Germline V gives CDR1 LNHDA, CDR2 SQIVND (reference sequence). This CDR3 is built from 13 residues. V shed 8 bases and J 6 bases; nucleotides not matched to a gene: 8. CDR3 nucleotide sequence: TGTGCCAGTTGTTCACAGGGGGCATGCGAGCAGTACTTC. Its protein product is CASCSQGACEQYF.

This clonotype was counted only a few times. The V gene is TRBV2, the J gene TRBJ2-7, with 9 bases aligning to TRBD2. The CDR3 is 15 amino acids. With 4 bases clipped from V and 3 bases from J, the junction kept 7 bases outside the gene matches. CDR1 is SNHLY and CDR2 is FYNNEI in the germline V gene. The CDR3 here is CASSVWTSEVYEQYF. The CDR3 nucleotides are TGTGCCAGCAGTGTCTGGACTAGCGAGGTCTACGAGCAGTACTTC. The complete variable domain, with remaining parts taken from reference TRBV2 and TRBJ2-7, reads EPEVTQTPSHQVTQMGQEVILRCVPISNHLYFYWYRQILGQKVEFLVSFYNNEISEKSEIFDDQFSVERPDGSNFTLKIRSTKLEDSAMYFCASSVWTSEVYEQYFGPGTRLTVT.

Worth noting for this clonotype: The junction shows a germline mismatch at one end, possibly a read error. CDR3 region: CASSLLGLGYEQHF. In DNA form, the CDR3 reads TGTGCCAGCAGCTTACTAGGGTTGGGATACGAGCAGCACTTC. The chain uses TRBV7-9 and TRBJ2-7; D is unresolved. The CDR3 has 14 residues. Germline assignment: CDR1 SEHNR and CDR2 FQNEAQ (reference sequence).

This chain joins TRBV7-9 and TRBJ2-2; 7 bases match TRBD2. Germline V CDR1 and CDR2: SEHNR, FQNEAQ (reference sequence). The CDR3 is 17 amino acids. The trim removed 4 bases at V and 4 bases at J, leaving 12 bases unmatched. CDR3 nucleotide sequence: TGTGCCAGCAGCTCCCTACGAGCGGGGCGGGGCACCGGGGAGCTGTTTTTT. It encodes CASSSLRAGRGTGELFF.

The CDR3 DNA sequence: TGCAGTGCCCTACCCGACATGGCGGGGGAGCAGTACTTC. It yields the protein CSALPDMAGEQYF. This chain links TRBV20-1 with TRBJ2-7, with D possibly matching TRBD2 (6 bases). The CDR3 consists of 13 residues. V lost 6 bases, J lost 7 bases, and 19 bases lay in between. Germline assignment: CDR1 DFQATT and CDR2 SNEGSKA (reference sequence).

This clonotype was seen a few times. V and J are TRBV20-1 and TRBJ2-5, with D maybe TRBD1 (5 bases). CDR3 length: 13 residues. Germline loops: CDR1 DFQATT, CDR2 SNEGSKA (reference sequence). V was pared by 6 bases and J by 5 bases, with 16 bases between. CDR3 DNA: TGCAGTGCCGGAACAGGTTCGATGGAGACCCAGTACTTC. This encodes CSAGTGSMETQYF.

Of note for this clonotype: Since a much larger clone is just one base distant, this may be a read error. The V call is TRBV28, the J call TRBJ1-6; TRBD1 matches at 10 bases. V was clipped by 3 bases and J by 11 bases; unmatched bases: 13. Germline loops: CDR1 MDHEN, CDR2 SYDVKM. This CDR3 contains 17 residues. This CDR3 reads CASSFRGGQGVFPPLHF. As DNA, the CDR3 is TGTGCCAGCAGTTTCCGAGGAGGACAGGGGGTTTTTCCACCCCTCCACTTT.

This chain links TRBV6-5 with TRBJ1-5, with a weak D call TRBD1 (5 bases). This CDR3 spans 15 amino acids. Germline V lookup: CDR1 MNHEY, CDR2 SVGAGI. Trimming took 6 bases from V and 1 from J, leaving 13 bases between them. The DNA of the CDR3 is TGTGCCAGCAGCGAAAGTGGGGGAAGCAATCAGCCCCAGCATTTT. Its protein is CASSESGGSNQPQHF.

The chain carries TRBV7-9 and TRBJ2-6; D gene ambiguous. This CDR3 region has 17 residues. Trimming pared 5 bases from V and 2 bases from J, leaving 16 bases between. CDR1 and CDR2 (germline): SEHNR, FQNEAQ (reference sequence). CDR3 protein: CASSLPSAAPGANVLTF. The CDR3 DNA reads TGTGCCAGCAGCCTCCCGTCGGCAGCCCCTGGGGCCAACGTCCTGACTTTC.

V and J are TRBV4-1 and TRBJ1-5, with D unresolved. Germline loops: CDR1 MGHRA, CDR2 YSYEKL. Trimming left V 0 bases short and J 5 bases short, with 17 bases between. CDR3 size: 17 residues. CDR3 residues: CASSQEEGLPGDQPQHF. For the CDR3, the DNA is TGCGCCAGCAGCCAAGAGGAGGGCCTTCCCGGGGATCAGCCCCAGCATTTT.

The sample holds many counts of this clonotype. The chain joins TRBV19 to TRBJ1-5; D remains unclear. The V end lost 2 bases, the J end lost 6 bases, and 8 bases lay between the germline ends. Germline CDR1 and CDR2: LNHDA and SQIVND (reference sequence). The CDR3 totals 13 residues. CDR3 sequence: CASSIPPGQPQHF. The CDR3 region has the DNA TGTGCCAGTAGTATACCTCCGGGTCAGCCCCAGCATTTT.

This chain connects TRBV14 to TRBJ2-1; D is perhaps TRBD2 (6 bases). Trimming cost V 1 base and J 9 bases, with 10 bases left between them. The CDR3 is 13 residues long. Per the germline V gene, CDR1 is SGHDN and CDR2 is FVKESK. The CDR3 sequence: CASSQGLASEQFF. The CDR3 bases are TGTGCCAGCAGCCAAGGTCTAGCGTCTGAGCAGTTCTTC. The entire variable domain, with the rest obtained from reference TRBV14 and TRBJ2-1, is as follows: EAGVTQFPSHSVIEKGQTVTLRCDPISGHDNLYWYRRVMGKEIKFLLHFVKESKQDESGMPNNRFLAERTGGTYSTLKVQPAELEDSGVYFCASSQGLASEQFFGPGTRLTVL.

In this sample, this clonotype turned up many times. The V call is TRBV7-2, the J call TRBJ1-1; 7 nucleotides match TRBD1. Germline lookup yields CDR1 SGHTA and CDR2 FQGNSA. Unmatched junction bases numbered 4, after V lost 5 bases and J lost 4 bases. The CDR3 length is 13 residues. The CDR3 reads CASSTTGSTEAFF. As DNA, the CDR3 is TGTGCCAGCAGCACGACAGGGTCCACTGAAGCTTTCTTT.

This clonotype was seen more than once but under ten times. V usage is TRBV19 and J usage is TRBJ2-7, with D possibly being TRBD1 (6 bases). V dropped 6 bases and J dropped 4 bases, with 10 bases sitting between them. The CDR3 length is 12 residues. Germline CDR1 LNHDA, CDR2 SQIVND (reference sequence). This chain's CDR3 is CASSQGIYEQYF. The CDR3 nucleotides read TGTGCCAGTAGCCAGGGGATTTACGAGCAGTACTTC. Complete variable domain (other parts from reference TRBV19 and TRBJ2-7): DGGITQSPKYLFRKEGQNVTLSCEQNLNHDAMYWYRQDPGQGLRLIYYSQIVNDFQKGDIAEGYSVSREKKESFPLTVTSAQKNPTAFYLCASSQGIYEQYFGPGTRLTVT.

In this sample, this clonotype turned up many times. This rearrangement joins TRBV7-9 to TRBJ2-3, with D unresolved. Germline loops: CDR1 SEHNR, CDR2 FQNEAQ (reference sequence). The CDR3 contains 12 residues. V shed 3 bases and J shed 2 bases, with 3 bases lying between them. CDR3 coding DNA: TGTGCCAGCAGCTTGTACACAGATACGCAGTATTTT. Translated: CASSLYTDTQYF.

This clonotype has at least ten counts. J is TRBJ2-7 and V is TRBV19; no clear D gene. There are 15 residues in the CDR3. V was pared by 6 bases and J by 4 bases, with 19 bases between. CDR1 LNHDA and CDR2 SQIVND come from the germline V gene (reference sequence). The CDR3 loop reads CASSPLAGPPYEQYF. CDR3 bases: TGTGCCAGTAGCCCCCTCGCCGGGCCCCCTTACGAGCAGTACTTC.

This clonotype has just a few counts. The CDR3 nucleotides are TGTGCCAGCAGCGCGCAGGGATACGAGTCCCAGCATTTT. Protein product: CASSAQGYESQHF. The chain combines TRBV5-5 with TRBJ1-5; perhaps TRBD1 as D (5 bases). Germline V gives CDR1 SGHKS, CDR2 YYEKEE (reference sequence). The ends were cut back, 4 bases at V and 11 bases at J, with 16 bases in the middle. The CDR3 length is 13 residues.